A single sample gave rise to the 6 T cell receptor beta chains below, sequenced in a study of siplizumab effects on memory and regulatory T cells. Using immunoSEQ multiplex PCR, the repertoire was profiled, and TCRdb retains in-frame clones only, with some absent. The data hold more than 95,000 clones, with over 90% observed a single time. Sequencing used Tregs sorted from blood. The receptors stem from a human donor in good health.

This sequence joins TRBV11-2 and TRBJ1-3, with D unresolved. V was pared by 5 bases and J by 2 bases, with 7 bases between. The CDR3 consists of 13 residues. Germline loops: CDR1 SGHAT, CDR2 FQNNGV. The chain's CDR3 is CASSGGAGNTIYF. CDR3 nucleotides: TGTGCCAGCAGCGGCGGGGCTGGAAACACCATATATTTT.

This clone occurred a few times. The chain recombines TRBV4-3 with TRBJ2-1; no clear D. The germline V gene encodes CDR1 LGHNA and CDR2 YSLEER. Trimming took off 1 base at V and 0 bases at J, with 7 bases between the two ends. CDR3 length equals 15 residues. The CDR3 here is CASSQGSSSYNEQFF. The CDR3 nucleotides read TGCGCCAGCAGCCAAGGAAGCAGCTCCTACAATGAGCAGTTCTTC.

The gene calls are TRBV7-9 and TRBJ2-1; D is perhaps TRBD2 (5 bases). This CDR3 is built from 15 residues. V was pared by 0 bases and J by 0 bases, with 6 bases between. The germline V gene encodes CDR1 SEHNR and CDR2 FQNEAQ (reference sequence). CDR3 loop: CASSLAGSSYNEQFF. In DNA form, the CDR3 reads TGTGCCAGCAGCTTAGCTGGGAGCTCCTACAATGAGCAGTTCTTC.

The chain recombines TRBV5-6 with TRBJ2-5, with D hard to call. TRBJ2-7 explains the end of the DNA better; the J call may be wrong. The CDR3 has 12 residues. Germline-derived CDR1 and CDR2 are SGHDT and YYEEEE. This chain's CDR3 is CASSFLQYEQYF. The CDR3 DNA reads TGTGCCAGCAGCTTCTTGCAATACGAGCAGTACTTC.

The chain links TRBV6-5 to TRBJ2-7, with 7 positions matching TRBD1. The CDR3 spans 13 residues. V shed 5 bases and J 2 bases; nucleotides not matched to a gene: 3. CDR1 and CDR2 (germline): MNHEY, SVGAGI. CDR3 sequence: CASSPGTAYEQYF. The CDR3 DNA reads TGTGCCAGCAGTCCCGGGACAGCCTACGAGCAGTACTTC.

V usage is TRBV29-1 and J usage is TRBJ1-1; D is perhaps TRBD1 (6 bases). V was cut by 4 bases and J by 0 bases, with 9 bases left in between. This CDR3 has 13 residues. CDR1 is SQVTM and CDR2 is ANQGSEA in the germline V gene. CDR3 sequence: CSVAGTMNTEAFF. CDR3 nucleotide sequence: TGCAGCGTTGCCGGGACAATGAACACTGAAGCTTTCTTT.